The 21 T cell receptor beta chains presented below share a single source sample, sequenced in a study of blood T cell repertoires in COVID-19. Clones were read by immunoSEQ multiplex PCR, and TCRdb kept only the in-frame ones, dropping some. Among some 310,000 clones listed, about 90% were seen once. Material: PBMCs or T cells enriched from blood (not recorded which). The receptors derive from a woman aged 25-40 years who had recovered from COVID-19.

The rearrangement joins TRBV2 to TRBJ1-5; the D is unclear. V lost 4 bases to trimming and J lost 2 bases, with 12 bases between them. There are 15 residues in the CDR3. CDR1 SNHLY and CDR2 FYNNEI come from the germline V gene. Here the CDR3 reads CASSGWGGGNQPQHF. CDR3 sequence (DNA): TGTGCCAGCAGTGGCTGGGGAGGAGGCAATCAGCCCCAGCATTTT. The entire variable domain, with the rest obtained from reference TRBV2 and TRBJ1-5, is as follows: EPEVTQTPSHQVTQMGQEVILRCVPISNHLYFYWYRQILGQKVEFLVSFYNNEISEKSEIFDDQFSVERPDGSNFTLKIRSTKLEDSAMYFCASSGWGGGNQPQHFGDGTRLSIL.

This clone was recorded once. The rearrangement joins TRBV18 to TRBJ2-1, with 11 bases aligning to TRBD2. Germline CDR1 and CDR2: KGHSH and LQKENI. V shed 3 bases and J 5 bases; nucleotides not matched to a gene: 9. This CDR3 comprises 17 residues. The CDR3 coding sequence is TGTGCCAGCTCACCTGGTAGCGGGAGGGCCGTCGACAATGAGCAGTTCTTC. This sequence encodes CASSPGSGRAVDNEQFF.

This chain uses TRBV6-5 with TRBJ1-4; D gene uncertain. The germline gives CDR1 MNHEY, CDR2 SVGAGI. The CDR3 consists of 14 residues. V lost 1 base, J lost 2 bases, and 5 bases lay in between. The CDR3 reads CASSYLVTNEKLFF. The CDR3, as DNA: TGTGCCAGCAGTTACTTAGTGACTAATGAAAAACTGTTTTTT.

The rearrangement links TRBV27 to TRBJ2-3, with 7 bases fitting TRBD2. The CDR3 runs to 17 residues. Trimming cost V 7 bases and J 2 bases; bases outside gene matches: 15. Germline assignment: CDR1 MNHEY and CDR2 SMNVEV (reference sequence). CDR3 residues: CASTLLVGGSATDTQYF. In nucleotides, the CDR3 is TGTGCCAGCACTCTACTCGTGGGGGGGAGTGCCACAGATACGCAGTATTTT.

V usage is TRBV2 and J usage is TRBJ2-5, with unresolved D. CDR1 is SNHLY and CDR2 is FYNNEI in the germline V gene. The CDR3 runs to 11 residues. Trimming took 8 bases from V and 1 from J, leaving 5 bases between them. CDR3 sequence reads: CASEPQETQYF. DNA of the CDR3: TGTGCCAGCGAGCCCCAAGAGACCCAGTACTTC. The full variable domain, rest sourced from reference TRBV2 and TRBJ2-5, is EPEVTQTPSHQVTQMGQEVILRCVPISNHLYFYWYRQILGQKVEFLVSFYNNEISEKSEIFDDQFSVERPDGSNFTLKIRSTKLEDSAMYFCASEPQETQYFGPGTRLLVL.

V and J are TRBV11-2 and TRBJ1-1, with D possibly being TRBD1 (5 bases). The CDR3 has 15 amino acids. The germline CDR1 and CDR2 sequences are SGHAT and FQNNGV. Trimming removed 6 bases at V and 5 bases at J, with 19 bases between. This CDR3 reads CASRPWGGVWTEAFF. The CDR3 DNA reads as TGTGCCAGCAGACCCTGGGGGGGGGTATGGACTGAAGCTTTCTTT.

The chain recombines TRBV4-1 with TRBJ1-3; TRBD1 agrees at 9 bases. The V segment lost 4 bases and the J segment 4 bases; nucleotides outside the gene matches: 8. This CDR3 comprises 16 residues. Germline V gene sequence: CDR1 MGHRA, CDR2 YSYEKL. The DNA for the CDR3 is TGCGCCAGCAGCCTTATTGGACAGGGGTTGGGAAACACCATATATTTT. It codes for CASSLIGQGLGNTIYF.

The V gene is TRBV7-9, the J gene TRBJ1-4; perhaps TRBD1 as D (6 bases). Germline V gene data show CDR1 as SEHNR and CDR2 as FQNEAQ (reference sequence). The CDR3 runs 15 residues. V was trimmed by 6 bases and J by 8 bases, leaving 19 bases between them. The CDR3 bases are TGTGCCAGCAGTTCCGGGGGGGCACTGGGAGAAAAACTGTTTTTT. Translated: CASSSGGALGEKLFF.

This clone has only one observation. The chain links TRBV5-1 to TRBJ2-3, with 10 bases identical to TRBD1. This CDR3 is 16 amino acids long. Germline CDR1 reads SGHRS; CDR2 reads YFSETQ. The junction had 8 bases not matched to a gene; V was cut back by 0 bases and J by 7 bases. In DNA form, the CDR3 reads TGCGCCAGCAGCTTGGCTGGGACAGGGGAATCACATACGCAGTATTTT. It specifies CASSLAGTGESHTQYF. Combining the CDR3 with reference TRBV5-1 and TRBJ2-3 gives the whole variable domain KAGVTQTPRYLIKTRGQQVTLSCSPISGHRSVSWYQQTPGQGLQFLFEYFSETQRNKGNFPGRFSGRQFSNSRSEMNVSTLELGDSALYLCASSLAGTGESHTQYFGPGTRLTVL.

The gene calls are TRBV29-1 and TRBJ2-7; D is ambiguous. Germline V gene sequence: CDR1 SQVTM, CDR2 ANQGSEA. V shed 1 base and J shed 2 bases, with 6 bases lying between them. The CDR3 sequence is 12 residues long. Written as DNA, the CDR3 is TGCAGCGTTGAAGTGTCGGCCTACGAGCAGTACTTC. This codes for CSVEVSAYEQYF.

The V and J genes are TRBV24-1 and TRBJ2-2, with D maybe TRBD1 (6 bases). Trimming removed 4 bases at V and 4 bases at J, with 15 bases between. The CDR3 runs to 16 residues. Germline CDR1 is KGHDR and CDR2 is SFDVKD. This CDR3 reads CATSDHRVSGTGELFF. CDR3 nucleotides: TGTGCCACCAGTGACCACAGGGTTAGTGGCACCGGGGAGCTGTTTTTT.

This chain links TRBV29-1 with TRBJ1-1; D ambiguous. This CDR3 is 13 amino acids long. V was clipped by 7 bases and J by 1 base, with 13 bases between them. In germline, CDR1 is SQVTM, CDR2 ANQGSEA. The CDR3 DNA reads as TGCAGCGCCGGAAACGGGGAGAACACTGAAGCTTTCTTT. Protein sequence: CSAGNGENTEAFF.

The CDR3 is CASHTKTAKNIQYF. The CDR3 DNA reads as TGTGCCAGTCATACCAAAACTGCCAAAAACATTCAGTACTTC. The chain recombines TRBV6-5 with TRBJ2-4; D gene unclear. V lost 9 bases, J lost 1 base, and 13 bases lay in between. The germline V gene encodes CDR1 MNHEY and CDR2 SVGAGI. The CDR3 contains 14 residues.

The V gene is TRBV2, the J gene TRBJ1-3; a possible D gene is TRBD1 (5 bases). Trimming removed 5 bases at V and 0 bases at J, with 8 bases between. The CDR3 covers 14 residues. The germline gives CDR1 SNHLY, CDR2 FYNNEI. The CDR3: CASSTGYSGNTIYF. In nucleotides, the CDR3 is TGTGCCAGCAGTACAGGTTACTCTGGAAACACCATATATTTT.

The V and J genes are TRBV30 and TRBJ2-7; a weak D match, TRBD2 (5 bases). CDR1 and CDR2 from the germline V gene are GTSNPN and SVGIG (reference sequence). Trimming took off 0 bases at V and 6 bases at J, with 12 bases between the two ends. This CDR3 has 13 residues. The DNA of the CDR3 is TGTGCCTGGAGTGTGGGAGATCTAGGCGAGCAGTACTTC. It translates to CAWSVGDLGEQYF.

To note about this clone: The DNA is left out, because the CDR3 cannot be placed on it with certainty; the CDR3 is given as TCRdb lists it. The chain combines TRBV18 with TRBJ2-3; TRBD1, as called in the table, went unchecked against the DNA. The CDR3 has 23 residues if both end residues are counted. Germline values: CDR1 KGHSH, CDR2 LQKENI. Here the CDR3 reads CASSPGTGATQIRSILAQDTQYF.

The chain carries TRBV11-2 and TRBJ1-5; TRBD1 agrees at 8 bases. Germline CDR1 and CDR2: SGHAT and FQNNGV. The CDR3 consists of 14 residues. The junction had 4 bases not matched to a gene; V was cut back by 5 bases and J by 4 bases. The CDR3 is CASSPRTGNQPQHF. CDR3 in DNA: TGTGCCAGCAGCCCCCGGACAGGGAATCAGCCCCAGCATTTT.

The chain couples TRBV15 to TRBJ2-3, with 9 bases lining up with TRBD2. The germline gives CDR1 LNHNV, CDR2 YYDKDF (reference sequence). V was clipped by 5 bases and J by 0 bases; unmatched bases: 6. CDR3 length equals 16 residues. This chain's CDR3 is CATSGGLAASTDTQYF. The CDR3 DNA is TGTGCCACCAGCGGGGGACTAGCTGCTAGCACAGATACGCAGTATTTT.

The gene calls are TRBV30 and TRBJ2-2, with a possible D match to TRBD2 (5 bases). CDR1 and CDR2 from the germline V gene are GTSNPN and SVGIG (reference sequence). V was clipped by 8 bases and J by 1 base, with 17 bases between them. The CDR3 is 15 amino acids. CDR3 residues: CAGLSGGWNTGELFF. CDR3 coding DNA: TGTGCCGGTCTCTCAGGCGGGTGGAACACCGGGGAGCTGTTTTTT.

The chain employs TRBV6-5 and TRBJ2-2; 10 bases align to TRBD2. The CDR3 contains 15 residues. Per the germline V gene, CDR1 is MNHEY and CDR2 is SVGAGI. The junction had 5 bases not matched to a gene; V was cut back by 6 bases and J by 4 bases. In nucleotides, the CDR3 is TGTGCCAGCAGGTTGAGCGGGAGGGCCACCGGGGAGCTGTTTTTT. This encodes CASRLSGRATGELFF.

The V call is TRBV19, the J call TRBJ1-3; 8 bases align to TRBD1. Trimming cost V 6 bases and J 0 bases; bases outside gene matches: 4. Germline V lookup: CDR1 LNHDA, CDR2 SQIVND (reference sequence). The CDR3 runs 15 residues. The CDR3 region is CASRQGVASGNTIYF. The CDR3 DNA follows: TGTGCCAGTAGACAGGGGGTGGCCTCTGGAAACACCATATATTTT.